This T cell receptor (beta chain) was retrieved from a study of OX40 agonist ivuxolimab in advanced cancers. As for the study in general: Every 2 weeks, patients received ivuxolimab intravenously, dosed at 0.01 to 10 mg/kg.

Profiling relied on immunoSEQ multiplex PCR, and the TCRdb table lists in-frame clones only, not all of them. The table lists tens of thousands of clones, more than 80% of them singletons. This clone has only one observation. This CDR3 spans 15 amino acids. Trimming took 0 bases from V and 4 from J, leaving 10 bases between them. The germline V gene encodes CDR1 SGHRS and CDR2 YFSETQ. The chain combines TRBV5-1 with TRBJ2-2; maybe TRBD1 (7 bases). Specimen: CD4+ or CD8+ T cells sorted from blood, collected in a trial of the OX40 agonist ivuxolimab. The TCR comes from an adult with an advanced solid tumor such as melanoma, head and neck, liver or kidney cancer. The CDR3 sequence: CASSLGQGGTGELFF. The CDR3 DNA is TGCGCCAGCAGCTTGGGACAGGGAGGCACCGGGGAGCTGTTTTTT. Full variable domain (rest looked up from reference TRBV5-1 and TRBJ2-2): KAGVTQTPRYLIKTRGQQVTLSCSPISGHRSVSWYQQTPGQGLQFLFEYFSETQRNKGNFPGRFSGRQFSNSRSEMNVSTLELGDSALYLCASSLGQGGTGELFFGEGSRLTVL.